This T cell receptor (beta chain) is from a study of Tregs in tolerant kidney transplant recipients. Mixed chimerism was transient after nonmyeloablative marrow transplants from related graft donors. CD4+CD25+CD127- Tregs, CD4+CD25- non-Tregs, CD4 and CD8 cells were sorted. The table came from immunoSEQ multiplex PCR; TCRdb's copy has only in-frame clones and leaves some out. The table includes about 100,000 clones, 93% detected once. The length of the CDR3 is 15 residues. The germline V gene has CDR1 LGHNA and CDR2 YSLEER. V lost 2 bases to trimming and J lost 4 bases; unmatched junction nucleotides: 8.

The input for sequencing was CD4+ T cells from blood (PBMCs), taken 12 months after the transplant. The V gene is TRBV4-3, the J gene TRBJ2-7, with 7 nucleotides matching TRBD1. The TCR sequence derives from a human patient who received a combined kidney and bone marrow transplant. Some T cells could come from the graft donor. CDR3 bases: TGCGCCAGCAGCCAAAGACAGGGATATTCGTACGAGCAGTACTTC. As protein: CASSQRQGYSYEQYF.